This T cell receptor (beta chain) derives from a study of technical replicates of blood from a handful of donors. CDR1 MGHDK and CDR2 SYGVNS come from the germline V gene. CDR3 length: 12 residues. V lost 6 bases and J lost 1, with 6 bases in between. Assay: immunoSEQ multiplex PCR; the TCRdb copy retains only in-frame clones and omits some. The sample holds roughly 92,000 clones, approximately 95% seen once. Material: T cells isolated from PBMCs. The sequence derives from a human donor in good health. The chain links TRBV25-1 to TRBJ1-1; no reliable D call. In DNA form, the CDR3 reads TGTGCCAGCAGGGTCGGGAACACTGAAGCTTTCTTT. Translated, it gives CASRVGNTEAFF.